A selection of T cell receptor beta chains follows, all from one sample in a study of blood T cell repertoires in COVID-19. Produced via immunoSEQ multiplex PCR; TCRdb's table is partial and in-frame only. The profile covers tens of thousands of clones, with approximately 92% appearing a single time and roughly 6.4% taken by the ten largest. The source material was peripheral blood. The origin of the receptors is a woman aged 55 to 70 with active COVID-19. Each CDR3 is given with its conserved first and last residue. The D gene is left open where the match is weak. Expanded clones are given a class, and other clones once, few, many or no size at all.

size	V	D	J	length	DNA	CDR3
NA	TRBV6-6	NA	TRBJ2-1	14	TGTGCCAGCAGTGCATCAACTAGCTACAATGAGCAGTTCTTC	CASSASTSYNEQFF
NA	TRBV2	NA	TRBJ1-5	15	TGTGCCAGCAGTGGCCAGGGGACTAGCAATCAGCCCCAGCATTTT	CASSGQGTSNQPQHF
NA	TRBV9	NA	TRBJ1-3	16	TGTGCCAGCAGCCCCCGGGGGGCTGCCTCTGGAAACACCATATATTTT	CASSPRGAASGNTIYF
NA	TRBV19	NA	TRBJ1-3	15	TGTGCCAGTAGCGCTAGAGTTACCTCTGGAAACACCATATATTTT	CASSARVTSGNTIYF
NA	TRBV7-9	NA	TRBJ2-2	15	TGTGCCAGCAGCTTAGGGGCGGGAACCGGCGGGGAGCTGTTTTTT	CASSLGAGTGGELFF
NA	TRBV6-5	TRBD2	TRBJ2-5	13	TGTGCCAGCAGACTAGCGATCCAAGAGACCCAGTACTTC	CASRLAIQETQYF
NA	TRBV7-9	TRBD1	TRBJ1-3	15	TGTGCCAGCAGCGTAGGGGGACAGCCGGGAAACACCATATATTTT	CASSVGGQPGNTIYF
NA	TRBV11-2	TRBD2	TRBJ2-2	18	TGTGCCAGCAGCTTAGTTTTGGTGCTAGCGGGTGGCACCGGGGAGCTGTTTTTT	CASSLVLVLAGGTGELFF
NA	TRBV24-1	TRBD1	TRBJ2-1	16	TGTGCCACCAGTGATCTACAGGGGGCGAAATACAATGAGCAGTTCTTC	CATSDLQGAKYNEQFF
few	TRBV2	NA	TRBJ1-1	14	TGTGCCAGCAGTGAAGACAGGAACCCGGTCGAAGCTTTCTTT	CASSEDRNPVEAFF
NA	TRBV3-1/TRBV3-2	TRBD1	TRBJ2-7	15	TGTGCCAGCAGCCTAGGGACAGGGGGCAAGGGCGAGCAGTACTTC	CASSLGTGGKGEQYF
NA	TRBV28	NA	TRBJ1-5	15	TGTGCCAGCAGTACCAGACGGACAAGCAATCAGCCCCAGCATTTT	CASSTRRTSNQPQHF
once	TRBV5-4	TRBD2	TRBJ2-7	15	TGTGCCAGCAGCTTGCGGACTAGCGGCTCCTACGAGCAGTACTTC	CASSLRTSGSYEQYF
NA	TRBV16	NA	TRBJ1-4	12	TGTGCCAGCAGCCAATCCGTTGAAAAACTGTTTTTT	CASSQSVEKLFF
NA	TRBV10-2	TRBD1	TRBJ2-7	19	TGCGCCAGCAGTGAGTCGTATAGTTCGGGGACAGCTACAGCCTACGAGCAGTACTTC	CASSESYSSGTATAYEQYF
NA	TRBV9	NA	TRBJ2-3	16	TGTGCCAGCAGCCCGAGAGGAAGGGGGAACACAGATACGCAGTATTTT	CASSPRGRGNTDTQYF
NA	TRBV30	NA	TRBJ2-1	17	TGTGCCTGGAGTACTGGGGCGTGGCGGGGACTCTCGGGTGATCAGTTCTTC	CAWSTGAWRGLSGDQFF
NA	TRBV7-2	NA	TRBJ2-2	15	TGTGCCAGCAGCTTAGCTGCGCACAACACCGGGGAGCTGTTTTTT	CASSLAAHNTGELFF
once	TRBV7-2	NA	TRBJ2-2	16	TGTGCCAGCAGCTCGTTTACAGGGAGGAACACCGGGGAGCTGTTTTTT	CASSSFTGRNTGELFF
NA	TRBV19	TRBD1	TRBJ2-3	15	TGTGCCAGTCGACAGGGGGCTCCGACTCCAGATACGCAGTATTTT	CASRQGAPTPDTQYF
NA	TRBV28	TRBD2	TRBJ2-2	18	TGTGCCAGCAGTTTGTTGAGCGGGAGGGGGGACGGCACCGGGGAGCTGTTTTTT	CASSLLSGRGDGTGELFF
NA	TRBV30	NA	TRBJ2-7	14	TGTGCCTGCTCCGGAGGAGGAAAAGAGTACGAGCAGTACTTC	CACSGGGKEYEQYF
NA	TRBV3-1/TRBV3-2	TRBD1	TRBJ1-6	14	TGTGCCAGCAGCAACCGGGACAGTAGGTCACCCCTCCACTTT	CASSNRDSRSPLHF
NA	TRBV7-3	TRBD2	TRBJ2-1	15	TGTGCCAGCAGCTTAACTGGGGACTACTACAATGAGCAGTTCTTC	CASSLTGDYYNEQFF
NA	TRBV10-2	NA	TRBJ2-1	15	TGCGCCAGCTGTACAGCGGAGAGCTCCTACAATGAGCAGTTCTTC	CASCTAESSYNEQFF
NA	TRBV10-3	TRBD2	TRBJ2-1	14	TGTGCCATCTGCCCAGCGAGGGAGGGCAATGAGCAGTTCTTC	CAICPAREGNEQFF
NA	TRBV4-1	NA	TRBJ1-2	15	TGCGCCAGCAGCCAAGGCCTGACGGAGAACTATGGCTACACCTTC	CASSQGLTENYGYTF
NA	TRBV21-1	NA	TRBJ2-5	15	TGTGCCAGCAGCAAAACTCCCCTCCCAGGAGAGACCCAGTACTTC	CASSKTPLPGETQYF
once	TRBV11-2	TRBD1	TRBJ1-1	14	TGTGCCAGCAGCTACCTGACAGGGGAGACTGAAGCTTTCTTT	CASSYLTGETEAFF
NA	TRBV5-1	TRBD2	TRBJ2-1	16	TGCGCCAGCAGCTTGGTAGCGAGCGGGGGCTACAATGAGCAGTTCTTC	CASSLVASGGYNEQFF
NA	TRBV28	TRBD2	TRBJ2-3	13	TGTGCCAGCTATGGGCTAGCGGGTACTACGCAGTATTTT	CASYGLAGTTQYF
NA	TRBV6-6	TRBD2	TRBJ2-7	13	TGTGCCAGCATCCCTAGCGGGAGGTACGAGCAGTACTTC	CASIPSGRYEQYF
NA	TRBV5-1	TRBD1	TRBJ2-3	14	TGCGCCAGCAGCTTGCTTCAGGGGGCAGATACGCAGTATTTT	CASSLLQGADTQYF
NA	TRBV7-6	TRBD2	TRBJ2-1	16	TGTGCCAGCAGCATGGGGATAGCGGGAGCATTAAATGAGCAGTTCTTC	CASSMGIAGALNEQFF
NA	TRBV5-1	NA	TRBJ2-2	15	TGCGCCAGCAGCTTGGGGAACAGAAACACCGGGGAGCTGTTTTTT	CASSLGNRNTGELFF
NA	TRBV7-9	TRBD1	TRBJ2-7	13	TGTGCCAGCCGCGACAGGGAGACCTACGAGCAGTACTTC	CASRDRETYEQYF
NA	TRBV5-4	NA	TRBJ2-6	19	TGTGCCAGCAGCTTTCTCGGACAGACTGATTACTCTGGGGCCAACGTCCTGACTTTC	CASSFLGQTDYSGANVLTF
NA	TRBV24-1	NA	TRBJ2-6	18	TGTGCCACCAGTGCCCGGACTCAGGCCCCCTCTGGGGCCAACGTCCTGACTTTC	CATSARTQAPSGANVLTF
NA	TRBV27	NA	TRBJ2-7	17	TGTGCCAGCAGTTTATTACTCCCAACGGGTGCAACCTACGAGCAGTACTTC	CASSLLLPTGATYEQYF
NA	TRBV28	NA	TRBJ1-1	13	TGTGCCAGCCACAGGGTTCGGAGCACTGAAGCTTTCTTT	CASHRVRSTEAFF
NA	TRBV10-3	TRBD2	TRBJ2-1	16	TGTGCCATCAGTGGTAGCGGGAGGTTGTGGTACAATGAGCAGTTCTTC	CAISGSGRLWYNEQFF
NA	TRBV4-1	TRBD2	TRBJ2-3	16	TGCGCCAGCAGCCGTGGGGGGGACGCTAGCACAGATACGCAGTATTTT	CASSRGGDASTDTQYF
NA	TRBV19	TRBD2	TRBJ2-3	15	TGTGCCAGTAGTAGCCTAGCGGGGAGCACAGATACGCAGTATTTT	CASSSLAGSTDTQYF
NA	TRBV7-2	NA	TRBJ2-2	13	TGTGCCAGCAGCTTTACAGGGTCGGGGGAGCTGTTTTTT	CASSFTGSGELFF
NA	TRBV6-5	NA	TRBJ1-2	13	TGTGCCAGCAGGGAGGGAGGCAGTCGGGGCTACACCTTC	CASREGGSRGYTF
NA	TRBV5-5	TRBD1	TRBJ1-6	16	TGTGCCAGCAGCCCATGGAGTGGGACAGGGGATTCACCCCTCCACTTT	CASSPWSGTGDSPLHF
NA	TRBV7-2	TRBD2	TRBJ2-7	14	TGTGCCAGCAGCGTGGGCCAGCGGGAAGGCGAGCAGTACTTC	CASSVGQREGEQYF
NA	TRBV6-5	NA	TRBJ2-2	12	TGTGCCAGCAGGAGGGATTCAGAGGAGCTGTTTTTT	CASRRDSEELFF
NA	TRBV28	NA	TRBJ1-5	15	TGTGCCAGCAGATCGGCAGGGGATAGCAATCAGCCCCAGCATTTT	CASRSAGDSNQPQHF
NA	TRBV6-2/TRBV6-3	TRBD1	TRBJ2-7	16	TGTGCCAGCAGTTACTCTTCGACAGGGCGTTACTACGAGCAGTACTTC	CASSYSSTGRYYEQYF
few	TRBV2	NA	TRBJ2-7	12	TGTGCCAGCAGCGTCCCCCCGGGAAGGCAGTACTTC	CASSVPPGRQYF
NA	TRBV28	TRBD1	TRBJ1-2	15	TGTGCCAGCAGCGAACCTTCGGCAGGGGGATATGGCTACACCTTC	CASSEPSAGGYGYTF
NA	TRBV5-5	TRBD2	TRBJ2-1	15	TGTGCCAGCAGCCAGCTAGCGGGAGCGGAAAATGAGCAGTTCTTC	CASSQLAGAENEQFF
NA	TRBV6-5	NA	TRBJ1-2	13	TGTGCCAGCAGTCCCGACAGGCCCTATGGCTACACCTTC	CASSPDRPYGYTF
NA	TRBV12-5	NA	TRBJ1-3	15	TGTGCTAGTGGTTCCACAGGGAGTTCGGGAAACACCATATATTTT	CASGSTGSSGNTIYF